This T cell receptor beta chain was sequenced during a study of post-analysis software for immune sequencing data. Study-wide background: Patients had relapsing-remitting, secondary progressive or progressive-relapsing multiple sclerosis; some lacked subtype. Points from the study as a whole: Relative to controls, patients had 4 or 5 TRBV segments at higher frequency, with TRBV5-6, TRBV5-1 and TRBV20-1 among these. Significantly lower normalized Chao1 diversity was found in patients with multiple sclerosis relative to controls.

Comments on this clonotype: The antigen is undetermined.

Trimming shortened V by 1 base and J by 4 bases, and 13 bases separated the two germline ends. CDR1 is LGHNA, CDR2 YNFKEQ, per germline. The CDR3 totals 15 residues. Unique molecular identifiers tagged the TCR beta cDNA libraries. Input amounts of about 0.85 to 11 million T cells were used. These gave roughly 0.5 million cDNA molecules, so each molecule approximated one T cell. MiXCR was run by TCRdb on the PCR reads, yielding one entry per CDR3 protein. The sample has about 770,000 distinct CDR3 sequences, just over 45% seen once. The chain is built from TRBV4-2 and TRBJ1-1; D may be TRBD1 (5 bases). Input material: blood. The source is a girl aged 10-17 years with multiple sclerosis. CDR3 nucleotide sequence: TGTGCCAGCAGCCAAGGAGCAGGGTGGGCCACTGAAGCTTTCTTT. This codes for CASSQGAGWATEAFF.